This T cell receptor beta chain was sequenced in a study of blood T cells in healthy people across ages. The V gene's germline CDR1 is DFQATT and CDR2 SNEGSKA (reference sequence). Losses at the gene ends were 4 bases for V and 6 bases for J; bases not matched to a gene: 2. This CDR3 has 13 residues. Next came a second PCR, run for about 7 to 12 cycles, which used a sample-barcoded 5' primer along with a J-beta primer mix. TCRdb re-analysed the 5' RACE reads in MiXCR, keeping a single row per CDR3 protein. The sample lists 550,000 to 750,000 distinct CDR3 sequences; over 20% were seen once. This clonotype was obtained from a man aged 70 or older in good health. Sequenced sample: blood. The V call is TRBV20-1, the J call TRBJ2-3; TRBD2 matches 12 bases. The CDR3, as DNA: TGCAGTGCTACTAGCGGGGGGGCGGATACGCAGTATTTT. Translating it yields CSATSGGADTQYF.